Reported below is one T cell receptor beta chain. Its antigen is currently unknown. A universal primer site was created by template switching, with the cDNA bearing unique molecular identifiers. TCRdb re-called the 5' RACE reads through MiXCR, storing one row per CDR3 protein. The sample gives 250,000 or so distinct CDR3 sequences, 6% to 8.5% of which show up once; about 5.6% is in the top ten. The source of the sample is a study of identical twins. Study-wide findings and caveats: The more abundant beta clonotypes in cord blood had fewer insertions, and memory repertoires did not show this. The models gave estimates that fell short of the out-of-frame TCR alpha sharing seen in monozygotic twins. Twins shared out-of-frame alpha sequences with excess low generation probability.

This CDR3 spans 15 amino acids. The V gene end was trimmed by 6 bases and the J gene end by 2 bases; junction bases not matched to a gene: 9. CDR1 LNHNV and CDR2 YYDKDF come from the germline V gene (reference sequence). In addition, the sample was reused for a study of yellow fever vaccine responses in identical twins.

The chain uses TRBV15 and TRBJ2-5; 7 bases line up with TRBD1. The clonotype was recovered from a woman between 18 and 29 years old in good health. Specimen: CD8+ T cells sorted from blood. CDR3 protein: CATSRTGVQQETQYF. CDR3 nucleotides: TGTGCCACCAGTCGGACAGGCGTACAACAAGAGACCCAGTACTTC.